The source of this T cell receptor (beta chain) is a study of cytomegalovirus exposure and HLA in healthy donors. Study conclusions and caveats: There were some V segments, including TRBV6-2 and TRBV6-3, excluded as indistinguishable.

PCR amplification relied on 60 Vbeta primers (plus 13 Jbeta primers). Assay used: immunoSEQ multiplex PCR; TCRdb lists only in-frame clones, some missing. Of some 110,000 clones detected, 60% to 85% appear once; the ten largest clones hold about 1.6%. The CDR3 has 15 residues. The germline CDR1 and CDR2 sequences are SQVTM and ANQGSEA. Between the trimmed V and J ends, which lost 5 bases and 5 bases, there was a span of 21 bases. Worth noting for this clone: What it binds is not known.

Specimen: PBMCs. This sequence joins TRBV29-1 and TRBJ1-2, with D perhaps TRBD1 (6 bases). The clonotype was recovered from a woman aged 18-29 years in good health and CMV-seronegative. The CDR3 sequence: CSVTDSQPKGYGYTF. The CDR3 bases are TGCAGCGTTACGGACAGCCAACCAAAGGGGTATGGCTACACCTTC. Full variable domain (rest looked up from reference TRBV29-1 and TRBJ1-2): SAVISQKPSRDICQRGTSLTIQCQVDSQVTMMFWYRQQPGQSLTLIATANQGSEATYESGFVIDKFPISRPNLTFSTLTVSNMSPEDSSIYLCSVTDSQPKGYGYTFGSGTRLTVV.